This TCR beta chain was obtained from a study of vaccination effects on CD4 cells after COVID-19. With the ViraFEST assay, the study expanded antigen-specific CD4+ T cells using viral peptide pools, then sequenced them. Scientists isolated CD4+ T cells after a roughly 10-day culture period ended. Participants received two doses of either the BNT162b2 or mRNA-1273 vaccine. The table came from immunoSEQ multiplex PCR; TCRdb's copy has only in-frame clones and leaves some out. The sample lists approximately 65,000 clones; about 74% were seen once. This CDR3 has 13 residues. The V gene's germline CDR1 is MGHRA and CDR2 YSYEKL. V lost 4 bases and J 2 bases, leaving 6 bases between the germline ends. About this clone: Its target is not known.

The sequencing here drew on CD4+ T cells from PBMCs cultured with HCoV-229E spike peptides, taken after COVID-19 vaccination. The chain combines TRBV4-1 with TRBJ2-1; no clear D. The receptor comes from a human donor who received a COVID-19 vaccine. The CDR3 DNA reads as TGCGCCAGCAGCCCCGGACCCTACAATGAGCAGTTCTTC. This codes for CASSPGPYNEQFF.